The following is a TCR beta chain sequence with its context. Its antigen is not known. The data were obtained in a study of T cell responses to AZD1222 COVID-19 vaccine. Broader study findings: The reported proportion of spike-specific TCRs targeting unmutated variant regions was nearly half.

The V gene's germline CDR1 is SGHDT and CDR2 YYEEEE. The CDR3 consists of 13 residues. The V segment lost 4 bases and the J segment 4 bases; nucleotides outside the gene matches: 1. Clones were sequenced by immunoSEQ multiplex PCR, and TCRdb holds only the in-frame ones, with some missing. The table shows 140,000 to 150,000 clones, with 70% to 90% occurring only once. This chain joins TRBV5-6 and TRBJ1-3; 8 bases agree with TRBD1. This sequence originates from an adult in good health. The source material was peripheral blood, sampled on day 0 of AZD1222 vaccination. The CDR3 protein is CASSDRGGNTIYF. The CDR3 DNA reads as TGTGCCAGCAGCGACAGGGGCGGAAACACCATATATTTT.